The rows below give T cell receptor beta chains drawn from one sample of a study of blood T cell repertoires in COVID-19. Sequencing was performed with immunoSEQ multiplex PCR; in TCRdb, only in-frame clones are kept and a portion is missing. The sample contains some 19,000 clones, roughly 89% of which appear only once. Sequencing was carried out using peripheral blood. These receptors were taken from a man in his sixties with active COVID-19. Both conserved end residues are part of each CDR3. D genes are given only for firm matches. Clone size is not always given. Where it is, it says once, few, many or a class for expanded clones.

>TRBJ1-2|-|TRBV18|-
TGTGCCAGCTCACCGTTACAGGGAGATTCCTATGGCTACACCTTC
CASSPLQGDSYGYTF
>TRBJ1-5|-|TRBV6-5|-
TGTGCCAGCAGTTACCCCGGGGGAGGGGACAATCAGCCCCAGCATTTT
CASSYPGGGDNQPQHF
>TRBJ2-1|-|TRBV18|-
TGTGCCAGCTCACCACGGGCATACAATGAGCAGTTCTTC
CASSPRAYNEQFF
>TRBJ2-2|-|TRBV24-1|TRBD2
TGTGCCACCAGTGATTTCCCGCGGGGGACGGTGAACACCGGGGAGCTGTTTTTT
CATSDFPRGTVNTGELFF
>TRBJ1-1|once|TRBV28|-
TGTGCCAGCAGTTTACCCACAGGGTACACTGAAGCTTTCTTT
CASSLPTGYTEAFF
>TRBJ1-5|-|TRBV18|-
TGTGCCAGCTCACCCAAACTTCCGGGACTAAATAGCAATCAGCCCCAGCATTTT
CASSPKLPGLNSNQPQHF
>TRBJ2-4|-|TRBV11-3|TRBD2
TGTGCCAGCAGCGGAAGACTAGCGGGAGTAGCCAAAAACATTCAGTACTTC
CASSGRLAGVAKNIQYF
>TRBJ2-3|once|TRBV5-6|-
TGTGCCAGCAGCCCCCCTAGCACAGATACGCAGTATTTT
CASSPPSTDTQYF
>TRBJ1-6|-|TRBV7-2|TRBD1
TGTGCCAGCAGCTTACGGGACAGGGATAAATCACCCCTCCACTTT
CASSLRDRDKSPLHF
>TRBJ2-5|-|TRBV15|-
TGTGCCACCAGCAGCGGGGGGCAGCAAGAGACCCAGTACTTC
CATSSGGQQETQYF
>TRBJ2-7|-|TRBV6-2/TRBV6-3|TRBD2
TGTGCCAGCAGTTATCTGCAGCGGGGGCGATACGAGCAGTACTTC
CASSYLQRGRYEQYF
>TRBJ2-5|-|TRBV6-1|TRBD1
TGTGCCAGCAGTGAACCTAGGACAGGTTGGGCGGAGACCCAGTACTTC
CASSEPRTGWAETQYF
>TRBJ1-2|once|TRBV18|-
TGTGCCAGCTCATCCGACAAGAACTATGGCTACACCTTC
CASSSDKNYGYTF
>TRBJ2-1|-|TRBV6-6|TRBD2
TGTGCCAGTGGTGGTGCGGGAGGGAGCTCCTACAATGAGCAGTTCTTC
CASGGAGGSSYNEQFF
>TRBJ1-4|-|TRBV6-1|-
TGTGCCAGCAGTGAAGATAGGACTCCAAATGAAAAACTGTTTTTT
CASSEDRTPNEKLFF
>TRBJ2-5|-|TRBV7-2|TRBD2
TGTGCCAGCAGCCAGTCCTCTAGGGGGCGGGGGGGACAAGAGACCCAGTACTTC
CASSQSSRGRGGQETQYF
>TRBJ1-4|once|TRBV18|-
TGTGCCAGCTCACCAACATCGGACAGACTTAATGAAAAACTGTTTTTT
CASSPTSDRLNEKLFF
>TRBJ1-1|once|TRBV9|-
TGTGCCAGCAGCGTAGTGGGCACGAACACTGAAGCTTTCTTT
CASSVVGTNTEAFF
>TRBJ2-1|-|TRBV4-3|TRBD1
TGCGCCAGCAGCCAAGAGTTGTCCGGGACAGTTTTAAGGAGCTCCTACAATGAGCAGTTCTTC
CASSQELSGTVLRSSYNEQFF
>TRBJ2-1|-|TRBV11-2|-
TGTGCCAGCAGCTCCCGACCCGGGACACACAATGAGCAGTTCTTC
CASSSRPGTHNEQFF
>TRBJ2-1|-|TRBV19|TRBD2
TGTGCCAGTAGTATAGCGGGAGGGAGAGGGGGTGAGCAGTTCTTC
CASSIAGGRGGEQFF
>TRBJ2-7|-|TRBV11-3|TRBD2
TGTGCCAGCAGCTTATTCTCTAGCGGGAGCGACGAGCAGTACTTC
CASSLFSSGSDEQYF
>TRBJ2-7|-|TRBV19|-
TGTGCCAGTAGTCCGACGCGGGGCTACGAGCAGTACTTC
CASSPTRGYEQYF
>TRBJ1-5|-|TRBV6-5|-
TGTGCCAGCAGCCTGACCAGGGGTCAGCCCCAGCATTTT
CASSLTRGQPQHF
>TRBJ2-7|-|TRBV19|TRBD2
TGTGCCAGTAGCCCTCAGGGAGGGGTTTCCCCCTTTGAGCAGTACTTC
CASSPQGGVSPFEQYF
>TRBJ2-3|once|TRBV5-4|TRBD1
TGTGCCAGCAGCCCCGATGGACAGGCCACAGATACGCAGTATTTT
CASSPDGQATDTQYF
>TRBJ2-3|few|TRBV24-1|TRBD2
TGTGCCACCAGTGAGCCTATAGCGGGAGCCGTGGCAGATACGCAGTATTTT
CATSEPIAGAVADTQYF
>TRBJ2-5|-|TRBV6-5|TRBD2
TGTGCCAGCGGGGAAACCCCGGGACTAGCTTACTTC
CASGETPGLAYF
>TRBJ2-1|-|TRBV28|TRBD2
TGTGCCAGCAGTCAACCTCGGGGGGGCATCTACAATGAGCAGTTCTTC
CASSQPRGGIYNEQFF
>TRBJ2-3|few|TRBV6-4|TRBD2
TGTGCCAGCAGTGACTGGGCGGGGGGCCCGGCTACGCAGTATTTT
CASSDWAGGPATQYF
>TRBJ2-3|-|TRBV30|-
TGTGCCTGGAGGCGGGACACAGATACGCAGTATTTT
CAWRRDTDTQYF
>TRBJ2-1|-|TRBV2|-
TGTGCCAGCAGTGTCTCGGGGGATGAGCAGTTCTTC
CASSVSGDEQFF
>TRBJ2-3|-|TRBV4-2|TRBD2
TGTGCCAGCAGCCAAGAGGCGGGAGTCGGCACAGATACGCAGTATTTT
CASSQEAGVGTDTQYF
>TRBJ2-5|once|TRBV11-3|-
TGTGCCAGCAGCTCGCTGTTGGCGGGAGAGACCCAGTACTTC
CASSSLLAGETQYF
>TRBJ1-6|-|TRBV3-1/TRBV3-2|TRBD1
TGTGCCAGCAGCCCGGGACAGGGTGTTTCACCCCTCCACTTT
CASSPGQGVSPLHF
>TRBJ2-3|-|TRBV2|-
TGTGCCAGCATTCCCACCAGCTCCCTCGAGGGGGAGCAGTATTTT
CASIPTSSLEGEQYF
>TRBJ2-1|once|TRBV9|TRBD2
TGTGCCAGCAGCGTAGCGGGACTAGCGGGGGATCCCTACAATGAGCAGTTCTTC
CASSVAGLAGDPYNEQFF
>TRBJ2-5|-|TRBV28|TRBD2
TGTGCCAGCAGTAGCGCTAGCGGATACCAAGAGACCCAGTACTTC
CASSSASGYQETQYF
>TRBJ1-6|once|TRBV3-1/TRBV3-2|TRBD1
TGTGCCAGCAGCCTTTTACCGGGACAGGGAGATTCACCCCTCCACTTT
CASSLLPGQGDSPLHF
>TRBJ1-5|-|TRBV5-6|-
TGTGCCAGCAGCAATCAAGGGGATCAGCCCCAGCATTTT
CASSNQGDQPQHF
>TRBJ2-5|-|TRBV15|TRBD1
TGTGCCACCAGCAGTGACAGGGGGATGGAGACCCAGTACTTC
CATSSDRGMETQYF